This note documents a single TCR beta chain sequence. The antigen is not known. The data originate from a study of cytomegalovirus exposure and HLA in healthy donors. Study conclusions and caveats: From TCR beta sequences, most subjects' HLA-A and HLA-B alleles were reportedly predicted accurately. Some TCR beta chains (around 180 of them) were listed as cytomegalovirus-associated. Equally common other TCR beta chains were less clonally expanded than HLA-associated ones, a later analysis found.

CDR3 length: 12 residues. Trimming left V 8 bases short and J 7 bases short, with 12 bases between. The germline V gene has CDR1 MNHEY and CDR2 SVGAGI. The PCR was carried out with 60 Vbeta primers and 13 Jbeta primers. Original processing notes: A later analysis tallied 75 million to 80 million unique TCR beta chains, approximately 10 million of them shared. TCRdb's table, derived via immunoSEQ multiplex PCR, lists solely in-frame clones and lacks some. Clonal size and the V and J genes are those of that table, whereas D and trimming came from the DNA. The sample records under 200,000 clones, around 83% being singletons.

This chain joins TRBV6-5 and TRBJ2-1; weak D call: TRBD1 (6 bases). Sample: PBMCs. The receptor's source is a man aged 50 to 59 in good health and CMV-seropositive. Written as DNA, the CDR3 is TGTGCCAGCGCGCAGGGGAAGAATGAGCAGTTCTTC. Translated, it gives CASAQGKNEQFF.